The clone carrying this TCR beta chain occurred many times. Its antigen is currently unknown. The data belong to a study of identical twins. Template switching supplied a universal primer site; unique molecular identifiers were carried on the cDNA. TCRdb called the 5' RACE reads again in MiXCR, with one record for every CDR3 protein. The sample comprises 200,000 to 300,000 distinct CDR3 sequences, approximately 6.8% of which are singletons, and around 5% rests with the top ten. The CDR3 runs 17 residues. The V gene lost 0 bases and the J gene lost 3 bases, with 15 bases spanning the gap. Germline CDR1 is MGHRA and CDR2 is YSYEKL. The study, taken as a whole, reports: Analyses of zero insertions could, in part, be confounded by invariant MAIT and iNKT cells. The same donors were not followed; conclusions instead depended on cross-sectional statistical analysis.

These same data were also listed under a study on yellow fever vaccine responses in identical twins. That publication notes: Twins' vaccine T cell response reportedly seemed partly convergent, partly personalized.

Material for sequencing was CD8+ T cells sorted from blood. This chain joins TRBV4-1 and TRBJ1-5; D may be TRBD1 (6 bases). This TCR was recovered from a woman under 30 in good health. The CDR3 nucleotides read TGCGCCAGCAGCCAAGATGCAGGGGTTAACCCCAATCAGCCCCAGCATTTT. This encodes CASSQDAGVNPNQPQHF.